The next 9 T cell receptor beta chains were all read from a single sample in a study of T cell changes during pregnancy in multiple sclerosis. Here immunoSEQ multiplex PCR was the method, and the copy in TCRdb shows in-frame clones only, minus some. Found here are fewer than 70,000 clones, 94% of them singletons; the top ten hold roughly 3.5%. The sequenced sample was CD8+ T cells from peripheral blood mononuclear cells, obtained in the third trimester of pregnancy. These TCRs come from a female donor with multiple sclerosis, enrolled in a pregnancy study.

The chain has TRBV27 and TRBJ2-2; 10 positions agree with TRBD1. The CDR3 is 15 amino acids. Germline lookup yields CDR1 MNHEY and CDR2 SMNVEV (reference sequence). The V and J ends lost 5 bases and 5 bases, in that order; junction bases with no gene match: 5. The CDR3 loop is CASSPRDRGTGELFF. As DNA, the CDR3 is TGTGCCAGCAGTCCCCGGGACAGGGGAACCGGGGAGCTGTTTTTT.

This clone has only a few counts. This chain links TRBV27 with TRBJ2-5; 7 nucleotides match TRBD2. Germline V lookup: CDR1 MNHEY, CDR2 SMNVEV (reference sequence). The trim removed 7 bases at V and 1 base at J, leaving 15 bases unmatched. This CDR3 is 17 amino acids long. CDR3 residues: CASTGTKPYLFQETQYF. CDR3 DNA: TGTGCCAGCACAGGGACTAAGCCCTACCTATTCCAAGAGACCCAGTACTTC.

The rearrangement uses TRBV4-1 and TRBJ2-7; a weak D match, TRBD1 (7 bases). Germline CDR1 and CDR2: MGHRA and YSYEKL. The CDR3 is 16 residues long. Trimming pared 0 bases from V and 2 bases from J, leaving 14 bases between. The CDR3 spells CASSQEQGGTAYEQYF. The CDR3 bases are TGCGCCAGCAGCCAAGAGCAGGGGGGCACGGCCTACGAGCAGTACTTC.

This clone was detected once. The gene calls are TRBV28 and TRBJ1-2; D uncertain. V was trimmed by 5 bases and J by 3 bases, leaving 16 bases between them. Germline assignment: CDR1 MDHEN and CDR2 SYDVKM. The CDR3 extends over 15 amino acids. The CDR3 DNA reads TGTGCCAGCAGTCACCACGTGAAGGGAGACTATGGCTACACCTTC. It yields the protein CASSHHVKGDYGYTF.

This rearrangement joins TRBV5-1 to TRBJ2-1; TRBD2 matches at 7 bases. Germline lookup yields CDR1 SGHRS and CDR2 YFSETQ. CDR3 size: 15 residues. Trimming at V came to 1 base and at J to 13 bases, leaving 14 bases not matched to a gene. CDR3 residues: CASSLKRGIAGRQFF. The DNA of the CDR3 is TGCGCCAGCAGCTTGAAGCGGGGTATAGCGGGCCGTCAGTTCTTC.

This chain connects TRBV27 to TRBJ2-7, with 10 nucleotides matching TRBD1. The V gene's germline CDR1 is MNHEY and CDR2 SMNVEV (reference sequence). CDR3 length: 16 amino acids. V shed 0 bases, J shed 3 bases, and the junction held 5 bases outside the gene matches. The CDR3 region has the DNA TGTGCCAGCAGTTTATCTTCCGGGACAGGGGTCTACGAGCAGTACTTC. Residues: CASSLSSGTGVYEQYF.

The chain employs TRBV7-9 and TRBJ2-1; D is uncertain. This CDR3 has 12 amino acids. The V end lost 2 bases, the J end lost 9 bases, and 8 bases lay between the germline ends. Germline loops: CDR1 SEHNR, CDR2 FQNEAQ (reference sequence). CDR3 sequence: CASSLRRGEQFF. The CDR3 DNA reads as TGTGCCAGCAGCTTACGGCGAGGTGAGCAGTTCTTC.

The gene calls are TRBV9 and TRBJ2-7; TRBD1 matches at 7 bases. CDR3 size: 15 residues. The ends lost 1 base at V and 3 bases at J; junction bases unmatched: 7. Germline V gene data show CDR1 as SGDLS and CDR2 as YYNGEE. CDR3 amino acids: CASSVYSGTDYEQYF. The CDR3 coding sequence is TGTGCCAGCAGCGTATATTCCGGGACAGACTACGAGCAGTACTTC.

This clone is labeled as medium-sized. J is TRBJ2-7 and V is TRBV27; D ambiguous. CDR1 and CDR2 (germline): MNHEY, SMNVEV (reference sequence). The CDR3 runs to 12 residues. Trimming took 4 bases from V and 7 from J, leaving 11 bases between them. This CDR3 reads CASSYARREQYF. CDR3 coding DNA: TGTGCCAGCAGTTACGCCCGCCGGGAGCAGTACTTC.